Presented here are 26 T cell receptor beta chains from one specimen sequenced in a study of post-analysis software for immune sequencing data. Findings and caveats of the study: Elevated frequency relative to controls characterized four to six TRBV segments in patients, TRBV5-6, TRBV5-1 and TRBV20-1 among them.

Tagging with unique molecular identifiers was a feature of the TCR beta cDNA libraries. TCRdb reanalysed the PCR reads using MiXCR and keeps one entry per CDR3 protein. The data contain some 890,000 distinct CDR3 sequences, approximately 53% of them singletons. The antigens for these receptors are not known. The specimen sequenced was blood. The receptors here all came from a girl aged 10 to 17 with multiple sclerosis.

The chain couples TRBV29-1 to TRBJ1-1, with 7 bases lining up with TRBD1. V shed 4 bases, J shed 0 bases, and the junction held 5 bases outside the gene matches. The CDR3 spans 14 residues. The germline CDR1 and CDR2 sequences are SQVTM and ANQGSEA. CDR3 protein: CSVGRGRMNTEAFF. The CDR3 DNA reads as TGCAGCGTTGGAAGGGGGCGGATGAACACTGAAGCTTTCTTT.

The chain recombines TRBV7-2 with TRBJ1-2, with D possibly matching TRBD1 (5 bases). Between the trimmed V and J ends, which lost 1 base and 8 bases, there was a span of 23 bases. This CDR3 spans 17 amino acids. Per germline, CDR1 SGHTA and CDR2 FQGNSA. CDR3 in DNA: TGTGCCAGCAGCTTAGGGCAGGGAACTTACCCTCCAAGGGGCTACACCTTC. This encodes CASSLGQGTYPPRGYTF.

The chain is built from TRBV6-6 and TRBJ2-1; D is unclear. Germline V gives CDR1 MNHNY, CDR2 SVGAGI (reference sequence). V dropped 5 bases and J dropped 7 bases, with 18 bases sitting between them. CDR3 length equals 15 residues. The CDR3 loop reads CASSTAGRPGNEQFF. Written as DNA, the CDR3 is TGTGCCAGCAGTACGGCCGGTAGGCCCGGGAATGAGCAGTTCTTC.

The chain joins TRBV5-1 to TRBJ2-5; the D gene is possibly TRBD1 (6 bases). Trimming took 2 bases from V and 9 from J, leaving 11 bases between them. This CDR3 comprises 12 residues. Germline lookup yields CDR1 SGHRS and CDR2 YFSETQ. Here the CDR3 reads CASSLGGEAQYF. The CDR3 nucleotides read TGCGCCAGCAGCTTAGGGGGTGAGGCCCAGTACTTC.

The chain uses TRBV5-4 and TRBJ2-7; 9 nucleotides match TRBD2. J lost 7 bases, V lost 7 bases, and 15 bases had no gene match. Germline CDR1 and CDR2: SGHNT and YYREEE (reference sequence). The CDR3 sequence is 15 residues long. CDR3 protein: CASHHPGTSYLEQYF. The DNA for the CDR3 is TGTGCCAGCCACCATCCCGGGACTAGCTATCTAGAGCAGTACTTC.

The rearrangement links TRBV28 to TRBJ2-7; 11 positions agree with TRBD2. The V gene's germline CDR1 is MDHEN and CDR2 SYDVKM. The CDR3 is made up of 15 amino acids. The V gene end was trimmed by 2 bases and the J gene end by 7 bases; junction bases not matched to a gene: 7. CDR3 nucleotide sequence: TGTGCCAGCAGTTTAGTAGCGGGAGGGTACAATGAGCAGTACTTC. Translation: CASSLVAGGYNEQYF.

This clonotype was observed a few times. The chain employs TRBV5-1 and TRBJ2-1, with TRBD2 identical over 7 bases. V was clipped by 1 base and J by 1 base; unmatched bases: 8. The CDR3 has 17 amino acids. Germline values: CDR1 SGHRS, CDR2 YFSETQ. CDR3 DNA sequence: TGCGCCAGCAGCTTGAGGAGCGGGGCCAGTTCCTACAATGAGCAGTTCTTC. Amino acids: CASSLRSGASSYNEQFF. Together with reference TRBV5-1 and TRBJ2-1, the CDR3 gives the full variable domain: KAGVTQTPRYLIKTRGQQVTLSCSPISGHRSVSWYQQTPGQGLQFLFEYFSETQRNKGNFPGRFSGRQFSNSRSEMNVSTLELGDSALYLCASSLRSGASSYNEQFFGPGTRLTVL.

The chain employs TRBV9 and TRBJ1-2, with 8 bases lining up with TRBD1. Germline values: CDR1 SGDLS, CDR2 YYNGEE. The CDR3 extends over 15 amino acids. V shed 0 bases and J 4 bases; nucleotides not matched to a gene: 5. CDR3 loop: CASSVGGTGSYGYTF. CDR3 in DNA: TGTGCCAGCAGCGTAGGTGGGACAGGAAGCTATGGCTACACCTTC.

In this sample, this clonotype turned up a few times. V and J are TRBV9 and TRBJ2-3; D is unresolved. Germline V gene data show CDR1 as SGDLS and CDR2 as YYNGEE. Trimming pared 0 bases from V and 6 bases from J, leaving 8 bases between. The CDR3 runs 13 residues. CDR3 region: CASSVVAKDTQYF. The CDR3 DNA reads TGTGCCAGCAGCGTAGTAGCTAAGGATACGCAGTATTTT.

The J gene is TRBJ2-4, the V gene TRBV11-2; the D gene is possibly TRBD2 (5 bases). The DNA end is more similar to TRBJ2-7, so the J call may be wrong. The CDR3 sequence is 13 residues long. CDR1 SGHAT and CDR2 FQNNGV come from the germline V gene. The CDR3 region is CASSFGLRYEQYF. In DNA form, the CDR3 reads TGTGCCAGCAGCTTCGGACTGCGATACGAGCAGTACTTC.

This clonotype was recorded a few times. This chain joins TRBV5-1 and TRBJ2-1; tentatively, D is TRBD1 (6 bases). Trimming pared 4 bases from V and 7 bases from J, leaving 12 bases between. CDR3 size: 13 residues. Germline V lookup: CDR1 SGHRS, CDR2 YFSETQ. The CDR3 DNA is TGCGCCAGCAGCGACACACAGGGTAATGAGCAGTTCTTC. Amino acids: CASSDTQGNEQFF.

The chain employs TRBV7-8 and TRBJ1-2; TRBD1 aligns across 7 bases. This CDR3 is built from 14 residues. With V trimmed by 5 bases and J by 8 bases, 11 bases remained unmatched. CDR1 and CDR2 (germline): SGHVS, FQNEAQ. CDR3 amino acids: CASSAQGRGPGYTF. The CDR3 DNA reads TGTGCCAGCAGCGCACAGGGGAGAGGGCCCGGCTACACCTTC.

This chain joins TRBV7-2 and TRBJ2-4; weak D call: TRBD1 (6 bases). The J call could be wrong; TRBJ2-7 is a better fit for the DNA end. The CDR3 sequence is 17 residues long. Germline V gene sequence: CDR1 SGHTA, CDR2 FQGNSA. The CDR3 DNA sequence: TGTGCCAGCAGCTTATACGATTTGGCAGGGGCAGCGCACGAGCAGTACTTC. Its protein product is CASSLYDLAGAAHEQYF.

The CDR3 region is CSARELGELPDTQYF. Written as DNA, the CDR3 is TGCAGTGCTAGAGAACTAGGGGAATTGCCAGATACGCAGTATTTT. The chain recombines TRBV20-1 with TRBJ2-3; D possibly matches TRBD1 or TRBD2 (5 bases each). Germline CDR1 and CDR2: DFQATT and SNEGSKA (reference sequence). This CDR3 is 15 amino acids long. V dropped 0 bases and J dropped 4 bases, with 14 bases sitting between them.

This clonotype was counted between two and nine times. V and J are TRBV7-2 and TRBJ2-7; D gene uncertain. Trimming took 0 bases from V and 2 from J, leaving 11 bases between them. Germline V gives CDR1 SGHTA, CDR2 FQGNSA. The CDR3 sequence is 15 residues long. The CDR3 region is CASSLALNVPYEQYF. In DNA form, the CDR3 reads TGTGCCAGCAGCTTAGCTCTCAACGTACCCTACGAGCAGTACTTC.

The CDR3 sequence is CAISEGLSQETQYF. CDR3 in DNA: TGTGCCATCAGTGAGGGGCTGAGTCAAGAGACCCAGTACTTC. The chain couples TRBV10-3 to TRBJ2-5, with no clear D. The CDR3 is 14 residues long. Germline CDR1 ENHRY, CDR2 SYGVKD. Trimming left V 2 bases short and J 2 bases short, with 9 bases between.

CDR3 coding DNA: TGTGCCAGCAGCCAACGGGCAGGGTATTATGGCTACACCTTC. This encodes CASSQRAGYYGYTF. The V call is TRBV3-1, the J call TRBJ1-2; a weak D match, TRBD1 (5 bases). V dropped 2 bases and J dropped 5 bases, with 12 bases sitting between them. The CDR3 loop spans 14 amino acids. Germline CDR1 LGHDT, CDR2 YNNKEL (reference sequence).

The V gene is TRBV12-3 or TRBV12-4, the J gene TRBJ2-1; possible D gene TRBD1, 6 bases. V was clipped by 6 bases and J by 8 bases, with 17 bases between them. The CDR3 sequence is 14 residues long. Here the CDR3 reads CASRGAAQGHEQFF. The CDR3 region has the DNA TGTGCCAGCAGGGGGGCGGCCCAGGGACATGAGCAGTTCTTC.

This chain connects TRBV12-3 or TRBV12-4 to TRBJ2-1; TRBD2 matches at 7 bases. Trimming took 3 bases from V and 10 from J; bases not matched to a gene: 12. The CDR3 is 15 amino acids. The CDR3 DNA reads TGTGCCAGCAGTTTTAGACTAGCAGTCCCCAGCGAGCAGTTCTTC. It codes for CASSFRLAVPSEQFF.

There are a few counts of this clonotype. V is TRBV29-1 and J is TRBJ2-3; D unresolved. This CDR3 contains 14 residues. Germline values: CDR1 SQVTM, CDR2 ANQGSEA. The V gene lost 7 bases and the J gene lost 2 bases, with 16 bases spanning the gap. CDR3 DNA: TGCAGCGGTCAGGTCGACCTGGCCACAGATACGCAGTATTTT. It encodes CSGQVDLATDTQYF.

This clonotype was observed a handful of times. The V gene is TRBV10-3, the J gene TRBJ2-1, with a possible D match to TRBD2 (5 bases). There are 17 residues in the CDR3. V lost 5 bases and J lost 0, with 17 bases in between. Per germline, CDR1 ENHRY and CDR2 SYGVKD. The CDR3 loop reads CAISRVWEKSSYNEQFF. The CDR3 DNA reads TGTGCCATCAGTCGAGTCTGGGAGAAAAGCTCCTACAATGAGCAGTTCTTC.

To note about this clonotype: One end of the junction fails to match germline, which may point to a read error. The CDR3 loop reads CARSSYQGLGSSYNEQFF. The CDR3 DNA is TGTGCCCGCAGTTCGTACCAGGGGTTGGGGAGCTCCTACAATGAGCAGTTCTTC. The genes are TRBV27 and TRBJ2-1, with D maybe TRBD1 (6 bases). The CDR3 is made up of 18 amino acids. Germline V gene sequence: CDR1 MNHEY, CDR2 SMNVEV (reference sequence).

The rearrangement uses TRBV29-1 and TRBJ2-5; D is uncertain. The germline V and J ends were trimmed by 4 bases and 10 bases, with 13 bases remaining between them. CDR1 and CDR2 (germline): SQVTM, ANQGSEA. The CDR3 runs to 11 residues. This CDR3 is CSVGGSGSQYF. As DNA, the CDR3 is TGCAGCGTTGGAGGTTCGGGTAGCCAGTACTTC.

The CDR3 DNA is TGTGCCAGCAGTGAAGTTGGAGGGGGAGACATTCAGTACTTC. Translating gives CASSEVGGGDIQYF. V and J are TRBV6-1 and TRBJ2-7; D possibly matches TRBD1 or TRBD2 (6 bases each). The end of the DNA fits TRBJ2-4 better, so the J call may be wrong. The CDR3 runs to 14 residues. Germline CDR1 MNHNS, CDR2 SASEGT.

The V and J genes are TRBV6-5 and TRBJ1-5; 7 bases match TRBD1. Germline V gene sequence: CDR1 MNHEY, CDR2 SVGAGI. V was clipped by 6 bases and J by 1 base; unmatched bases: 3. The CDR3 extends over 14 amino acids. CDR3 in DNA: TGTGCCAGCAGCGGGACAGCGAGCAATCAGCCCCAGCATTTT. Its translation: CASSGTASNQPQHF.

The CDR3 sequence: CASREPGSLLEQYF. CDR3 in DNA: TGTGCCAGCAGGGAACCGGGATCTCTTCTCGAGCAGTACTTC. The chain combines TRBV6-5 with TRBJ2-5; D might be TRBD2 (5 bases). Near its end, the DNA agrees better with TRBJ2-7, so the J call may be wrong. The CDR3 sequence is 14 residues long. Germline-derived CDR1 and CDR2 are MNHEY and SVGAGI.